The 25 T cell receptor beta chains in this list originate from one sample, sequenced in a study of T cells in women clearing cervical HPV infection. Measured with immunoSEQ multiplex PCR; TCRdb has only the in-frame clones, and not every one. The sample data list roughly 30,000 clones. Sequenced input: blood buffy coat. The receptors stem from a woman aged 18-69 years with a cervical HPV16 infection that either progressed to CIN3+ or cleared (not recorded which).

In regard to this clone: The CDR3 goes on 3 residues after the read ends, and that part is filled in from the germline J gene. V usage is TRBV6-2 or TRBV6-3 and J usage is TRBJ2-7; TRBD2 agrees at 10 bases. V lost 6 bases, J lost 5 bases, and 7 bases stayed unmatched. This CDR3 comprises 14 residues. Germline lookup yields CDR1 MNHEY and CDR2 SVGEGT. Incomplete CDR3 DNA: TGTGCCAGCAGCCTAGCGGGAGATATCCACGAG. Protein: CASSLAGDIHE. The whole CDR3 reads CASSLAGDIHEQYF.

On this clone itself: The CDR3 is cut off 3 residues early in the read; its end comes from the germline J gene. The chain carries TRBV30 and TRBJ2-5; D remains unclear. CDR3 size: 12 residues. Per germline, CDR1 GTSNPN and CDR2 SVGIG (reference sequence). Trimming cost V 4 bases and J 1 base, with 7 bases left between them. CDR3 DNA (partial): TGTGCCTGGACCCTCTCCCAAGAGACC. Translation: CAWTLSQET. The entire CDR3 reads CAWTLSQETQYF.

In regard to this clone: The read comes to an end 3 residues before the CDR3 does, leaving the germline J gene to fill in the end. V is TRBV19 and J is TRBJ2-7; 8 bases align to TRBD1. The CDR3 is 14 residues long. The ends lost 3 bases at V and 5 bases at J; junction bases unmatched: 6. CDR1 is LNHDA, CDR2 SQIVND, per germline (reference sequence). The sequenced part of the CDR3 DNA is TGTGCCAGTAGTATTCAGGGGGCGACGAACGAG. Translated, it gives CASSIQGATNE. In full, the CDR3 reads CASSIQGATNEQYF.

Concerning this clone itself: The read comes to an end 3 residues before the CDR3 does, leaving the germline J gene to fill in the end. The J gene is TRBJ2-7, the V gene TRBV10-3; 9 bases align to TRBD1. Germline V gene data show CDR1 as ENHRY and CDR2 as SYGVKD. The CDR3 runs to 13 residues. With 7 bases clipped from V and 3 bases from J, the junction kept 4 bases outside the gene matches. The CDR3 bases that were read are TGTGCCATCAAACCGGGACAGGGCTACGAG. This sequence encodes CAIKPGQGYE. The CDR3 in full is CAIKPGQGYEQYF.

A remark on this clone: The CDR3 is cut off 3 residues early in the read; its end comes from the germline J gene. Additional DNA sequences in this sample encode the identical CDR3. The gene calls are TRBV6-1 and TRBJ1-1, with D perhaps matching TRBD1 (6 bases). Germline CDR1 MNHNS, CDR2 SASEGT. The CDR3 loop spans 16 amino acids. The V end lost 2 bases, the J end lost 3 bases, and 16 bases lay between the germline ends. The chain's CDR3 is CASSESGGRGDTEAFF. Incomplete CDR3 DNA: TGTGCCAGCAGTGAATCTGGAGGCAGGGGAGACACTGAA.

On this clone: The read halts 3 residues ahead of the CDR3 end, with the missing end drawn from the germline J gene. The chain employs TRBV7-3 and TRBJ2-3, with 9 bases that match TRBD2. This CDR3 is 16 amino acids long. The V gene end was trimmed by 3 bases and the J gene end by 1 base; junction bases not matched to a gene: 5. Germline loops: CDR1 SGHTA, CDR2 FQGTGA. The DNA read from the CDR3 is TGTGCCAGCAGCTTGGGACTAGCAGGGGGCACAGATACG. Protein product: CASSLGLAGGTDT. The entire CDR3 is CASSLGLAGGTDTQYF.

CDR3 DNA, as far as it was read: TGTGCCAGCTCACCCGGACTAGAAGAGACC. It encodes CASSPGLEET. The CDR3 reads in full as CASSPGLEETQYF. The chain is built from TRBV18 and TRBJ2-5; 7 bases are a match to TRBD2. The CDR3 goes on 3 residues after the read ends, and that part is filled in from the germline J gene. Germline V CDR1 and CDR2: KGHSH, LQKENI. The J segment lost 3 bases and the V segment lost 3 bases, leaving 1 base of the junction unmatched. CDR3 length: 13 amino acids.

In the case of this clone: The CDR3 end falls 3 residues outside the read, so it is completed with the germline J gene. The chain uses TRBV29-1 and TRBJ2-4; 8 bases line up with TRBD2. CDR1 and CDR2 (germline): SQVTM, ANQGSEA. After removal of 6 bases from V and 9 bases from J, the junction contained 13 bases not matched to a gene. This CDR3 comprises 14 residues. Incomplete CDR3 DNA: TGCAGCGTACTCCCGGGACTAGAGTCAGTCATT. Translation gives CSVLPGLESVI. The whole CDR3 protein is CSVLPGLESVIQYF.

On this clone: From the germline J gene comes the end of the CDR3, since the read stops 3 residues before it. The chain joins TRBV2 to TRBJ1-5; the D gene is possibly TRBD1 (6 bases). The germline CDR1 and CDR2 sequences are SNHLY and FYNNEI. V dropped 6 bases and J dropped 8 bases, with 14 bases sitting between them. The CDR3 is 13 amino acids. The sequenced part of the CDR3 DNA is TGTGCCAGCAGCTTTGATAGACAGGAGCCC. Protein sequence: CASSFDRQEP. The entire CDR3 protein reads CASSFDRQEPQHF.

This chain's CDR3 is CASSEEAGDRADTQYF. The sequenced CDR3 bases are TGTGCCAGCAGTGAAGAGGCGGGGGACCGGGCAGATACG. This chain uses TRBV6-1 with TRBJ2-3; TRBD2 matches 7 bases. The read falls 3 residues short of the CDR3 end, and the missing part is taken from the germline J gene. Losses at the gene ends were 1 base for V and 4 bases for J; bases not matched to a gene: 8. Germline CDR1 MNHNS, CDR2 SASEGT. CDR3 length: 16 amino acids.

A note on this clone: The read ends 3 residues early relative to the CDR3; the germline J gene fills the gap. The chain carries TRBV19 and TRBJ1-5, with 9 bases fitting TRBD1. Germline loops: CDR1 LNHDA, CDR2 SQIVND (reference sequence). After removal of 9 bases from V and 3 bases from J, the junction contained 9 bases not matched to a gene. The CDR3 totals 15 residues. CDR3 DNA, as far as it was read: TGTGCCAGAATCCGGGACAGGGTCCACAATCAGCCC. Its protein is CARIRDRVHNQP. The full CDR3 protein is CARIRDRVHNQPQHF.

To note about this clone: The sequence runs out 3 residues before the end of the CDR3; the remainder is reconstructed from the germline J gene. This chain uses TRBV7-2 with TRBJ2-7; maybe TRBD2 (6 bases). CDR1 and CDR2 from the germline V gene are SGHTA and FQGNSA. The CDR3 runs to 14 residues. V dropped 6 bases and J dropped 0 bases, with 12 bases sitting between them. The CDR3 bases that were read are TGTGCCAGCAGATCCGCGGGGAGCTCCTACGAG. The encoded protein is CASRSAGSSYE. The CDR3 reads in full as CASRSAGSSYEQYF.

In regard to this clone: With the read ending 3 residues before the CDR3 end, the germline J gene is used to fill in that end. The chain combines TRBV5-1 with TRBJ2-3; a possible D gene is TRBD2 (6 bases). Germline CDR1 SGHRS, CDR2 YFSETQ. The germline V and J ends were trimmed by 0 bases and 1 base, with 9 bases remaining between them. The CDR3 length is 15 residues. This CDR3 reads CASSLGDFGTDTQYF. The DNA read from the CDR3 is TGCGCCAGCAGCTTGGGGGACTTTGGCACAGATACG. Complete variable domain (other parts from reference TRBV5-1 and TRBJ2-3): KAGVTQTPRYLIKTRGQQVTLSCSPISGHRSVSWYQQTPGQGLQFLFEYFSETQRNKGNFPGRFSGRQFSNSRSEMNVSTLELGDSALYLCASSLGDFGTDTQYFGPGTRLTVL.

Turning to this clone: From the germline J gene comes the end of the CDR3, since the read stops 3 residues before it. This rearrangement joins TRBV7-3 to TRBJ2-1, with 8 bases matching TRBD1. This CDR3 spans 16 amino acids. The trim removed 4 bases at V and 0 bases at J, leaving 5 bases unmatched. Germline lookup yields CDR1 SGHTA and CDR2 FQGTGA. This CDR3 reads CASSSGTGHSYNEQFF. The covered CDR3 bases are TGTGCCAGCAGCTCAGGGACAGGACACTCCTACAATGAG.

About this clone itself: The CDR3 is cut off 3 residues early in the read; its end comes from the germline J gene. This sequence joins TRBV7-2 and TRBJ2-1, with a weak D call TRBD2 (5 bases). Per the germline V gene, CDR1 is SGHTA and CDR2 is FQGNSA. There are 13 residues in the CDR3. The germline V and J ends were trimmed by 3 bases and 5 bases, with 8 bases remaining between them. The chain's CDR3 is CASSFGLNNEQFF. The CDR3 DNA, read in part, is TGTGCCAGCAGCTTCGGACTGAACAATGAG.

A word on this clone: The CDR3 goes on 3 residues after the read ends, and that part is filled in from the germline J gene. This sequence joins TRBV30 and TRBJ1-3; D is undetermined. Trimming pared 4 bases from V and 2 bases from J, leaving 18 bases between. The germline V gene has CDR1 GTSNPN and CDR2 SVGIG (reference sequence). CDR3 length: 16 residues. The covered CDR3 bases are TGTGCCTGGAAACCCCCTTTACAGCTGACTGGAAACACC. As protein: CAWKPPLQLTGNT. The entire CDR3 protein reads CAWKPPLQLTGNTIYF.

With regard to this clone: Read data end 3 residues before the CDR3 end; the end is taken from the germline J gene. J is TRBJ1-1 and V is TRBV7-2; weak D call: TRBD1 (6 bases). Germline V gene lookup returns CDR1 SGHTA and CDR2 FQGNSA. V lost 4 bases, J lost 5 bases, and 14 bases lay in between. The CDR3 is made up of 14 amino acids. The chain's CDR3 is CASSSQGLGTEAFF. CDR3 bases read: TGTGCCAGCAGCTCACAGGGCCTTGGGACTGAA.

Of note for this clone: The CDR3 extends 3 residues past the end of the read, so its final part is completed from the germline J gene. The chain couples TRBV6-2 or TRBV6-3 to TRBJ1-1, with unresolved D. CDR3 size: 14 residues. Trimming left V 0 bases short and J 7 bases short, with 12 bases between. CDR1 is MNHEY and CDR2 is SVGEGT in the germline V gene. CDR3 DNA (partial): TGTGCCAGCAGTTACTCGAGCGGGGTGGATGAA. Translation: CASSYSSGVDE. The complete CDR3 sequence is CASSYSSGVDEAFF.

CDR3: CASSYRTGSYGYTF. The CDR3 DNA, read in part, is TGTGCCAGCAGTTACCGTACAGGAAGCTATGGC. The rearrangement links TRBV6-2 or TRBV6-3 to TRBJ1-2, with D maybe TRBD1 (5 bases). The CDR3 end lies 3 residues beyond the end of the read and is filled in from the germline J gene. In germline, CDR1 is MNHEY, CDR2 SVGEGT. V was shortened by 2 bases and J by 4 bases, with 11 bases between the two germline ends. This CDR3 region has 14 residues.

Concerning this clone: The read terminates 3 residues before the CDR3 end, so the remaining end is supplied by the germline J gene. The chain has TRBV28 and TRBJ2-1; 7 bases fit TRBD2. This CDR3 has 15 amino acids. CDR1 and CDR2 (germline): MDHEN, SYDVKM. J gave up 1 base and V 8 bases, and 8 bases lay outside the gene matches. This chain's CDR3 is CASQRETQSYNEQFF. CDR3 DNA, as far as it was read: TGTGCCAGCCAGCGGGAAACCCAATCCTACAATGAG.

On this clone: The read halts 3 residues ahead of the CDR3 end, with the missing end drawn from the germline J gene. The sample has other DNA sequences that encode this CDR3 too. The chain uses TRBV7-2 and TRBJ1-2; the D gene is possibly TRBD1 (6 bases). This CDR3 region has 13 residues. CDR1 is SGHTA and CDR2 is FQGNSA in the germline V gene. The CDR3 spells CASSPQGRVGYTF. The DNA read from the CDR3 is TGTGCCAGCAGCCCGCAGGGGCGGGTGGGA.

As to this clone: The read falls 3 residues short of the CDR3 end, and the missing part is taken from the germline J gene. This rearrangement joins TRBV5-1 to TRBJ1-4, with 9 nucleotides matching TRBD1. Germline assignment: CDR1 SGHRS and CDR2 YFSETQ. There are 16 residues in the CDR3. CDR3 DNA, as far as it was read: TGCGCCAGCAGCCTCTCGGGACAGGGATGGGGCTCACCA. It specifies CASSLSGQGWGSP. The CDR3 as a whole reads CASSLSGQGWGSPLFF.

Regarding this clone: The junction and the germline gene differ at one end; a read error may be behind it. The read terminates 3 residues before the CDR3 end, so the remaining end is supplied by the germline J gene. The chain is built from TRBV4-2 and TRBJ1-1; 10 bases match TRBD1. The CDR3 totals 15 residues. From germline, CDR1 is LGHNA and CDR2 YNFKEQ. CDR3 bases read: TGCGCCAGCAGCCACGACAGGGGGCCGGACACTGAA. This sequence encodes CASSHDRGPDTE. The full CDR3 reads CASSHDRGPDTEAFF.

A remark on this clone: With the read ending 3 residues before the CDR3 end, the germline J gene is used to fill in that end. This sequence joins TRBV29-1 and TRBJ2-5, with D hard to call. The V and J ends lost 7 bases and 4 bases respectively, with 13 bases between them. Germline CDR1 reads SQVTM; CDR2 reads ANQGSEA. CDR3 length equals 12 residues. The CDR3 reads CSAYRGPETQYF. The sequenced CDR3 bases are TGCAGCGCATACAGAGGCCCAGAGACC.

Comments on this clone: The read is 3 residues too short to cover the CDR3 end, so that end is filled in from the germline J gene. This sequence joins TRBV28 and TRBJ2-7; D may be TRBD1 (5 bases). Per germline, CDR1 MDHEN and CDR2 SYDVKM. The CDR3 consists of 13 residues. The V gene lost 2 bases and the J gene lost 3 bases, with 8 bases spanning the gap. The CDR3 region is CASSLRGLYEQYF. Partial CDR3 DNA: TGTGCCAGCAGTTTAAGGGGCCTCTACGAG.